The text below deals with one TCR beta chain. In its sample, this clone comes out as medium-sized (0.01 to 0.1%). This receptor's antigen is unknown. Base qualities were left out, and no much larger clone turns up one base away. This record belongs to a study of metastatic and nonmetastatic thyroid tumors (dated by TCRdb to the early 2020s). Turning to the overall study: The researchers compared repertoires between peripheral blood samples and tumor or nodule tissue samples from patients with malignant or benign thyroid disease.

Broader findings and caveats from the paper: In both blood and tumor samples, TCR beta diversity was reported to be significantly higher in malignant tumors than in benign nodules.

To prepare the library, PCR was applied. Sequencing used an Illumina HiSeq 4000. High-throughput sequencing was used to profile the TCR beta-chain CDR3 region of every patient. On the authors' methods: A classifier to discriminate distant-metastatic papillary thyroid cancer patients was built from CDR3 differences across clinicopathological groups. The Shannon index was used to assess repertoire diversity, and the Morisita-Horn index was used to assess tumor-blood repertoire similarity. TCRdb applied fastp at Q25 and MiXCR to the public reads, then kept only in-frame beta chains. TCRdb, not the authors, supplied the V and J calls. This sample is represented by approximately 15,000 clones; about a quarter of them were singletons. Under 8.5% of the sample is held by the ten biggest clonotypes. As encoded in the germline V gene, CDR1 is SGHAT while CDR2 is FQNNGV. For this chain, trimming is 3 bases at the V end and 4 bases at the J end, and the number of junction bases without a gene match is 10. The CDR3 measures 16 amino acids from cysteine to phenylalanine. The read is trimmed to its CDR3 DNA, 48 bases read in frame from base 1.

None of the patients had been given any treatment before thyroid surgery. Using T-cell receptor beta sequencing, the study looked back at clinical samples from patients collected from about 2012 to 2018. This TCR was recovered from a female donor with papillary thyroid cancer or a benign thyroid nodule (not recorded which). Some clones in this sample may be carry-over from other donors' samples. Input material: tumor tissue. Recombination joined TRBV11-2 with TRBJ1-1; TRBD1 matches 8 bases in the middle. This receptor carries the CDR3 CASSFGQGRASTEAFF. The DNA sequence follows: TGTGCCAGCAGCTTCGGACAGGGCCGTGCGAGCACTGAAGCTTTCTTT.